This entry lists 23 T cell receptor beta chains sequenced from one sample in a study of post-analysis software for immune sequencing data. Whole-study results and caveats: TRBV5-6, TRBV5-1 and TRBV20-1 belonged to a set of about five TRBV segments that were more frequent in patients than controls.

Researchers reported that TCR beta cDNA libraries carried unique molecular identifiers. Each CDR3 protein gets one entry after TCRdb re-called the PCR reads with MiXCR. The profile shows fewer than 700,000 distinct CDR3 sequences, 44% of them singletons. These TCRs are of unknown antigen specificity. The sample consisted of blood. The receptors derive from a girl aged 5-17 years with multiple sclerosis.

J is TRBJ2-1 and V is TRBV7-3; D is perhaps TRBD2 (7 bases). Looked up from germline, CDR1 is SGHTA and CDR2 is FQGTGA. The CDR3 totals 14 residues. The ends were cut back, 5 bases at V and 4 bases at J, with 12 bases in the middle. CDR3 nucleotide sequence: TGTGCCAGCAGCGCGGGGGCGAGTTACAATGAGCAGTTCTTC. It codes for CASSAGASYNEQFF. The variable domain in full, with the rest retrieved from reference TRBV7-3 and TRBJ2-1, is GAGVSQTPSNKVTEKGKYVELRCDPISGHTALYWYRQSLGQGPEFLIYFQGTGAADDSGLPNDRFFAVRPEGSVSTLKIQRTERGDSAVYLCASSAGASYNEQFFGPGTRLTVL.

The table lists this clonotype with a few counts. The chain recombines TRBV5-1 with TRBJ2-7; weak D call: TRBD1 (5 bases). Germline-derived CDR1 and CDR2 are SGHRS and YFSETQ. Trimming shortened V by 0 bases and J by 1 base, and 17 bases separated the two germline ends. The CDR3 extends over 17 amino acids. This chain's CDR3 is CASSLDPRTRRSYEQYF. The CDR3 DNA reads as TGCGCCAGCAGCTTGGACCCCCGGACACGCCGGTCCTACGAGCAGTACTTC.

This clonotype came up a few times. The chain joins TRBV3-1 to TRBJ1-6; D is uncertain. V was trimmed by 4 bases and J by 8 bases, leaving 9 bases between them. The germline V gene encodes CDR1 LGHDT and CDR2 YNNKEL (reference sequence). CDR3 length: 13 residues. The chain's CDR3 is CASSLGMHSPLHF. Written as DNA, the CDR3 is TGTGCCAGCAGCCTCGGGATGCATTCACCCCTCCACTTT.

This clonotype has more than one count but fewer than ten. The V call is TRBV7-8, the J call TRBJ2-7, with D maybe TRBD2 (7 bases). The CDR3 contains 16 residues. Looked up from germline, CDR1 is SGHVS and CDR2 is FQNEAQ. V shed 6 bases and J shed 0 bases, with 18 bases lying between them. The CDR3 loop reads CASSPEGGASSYEQYF. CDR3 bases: TGTGCCAGCAGTCCCGAGGGGGGGGCCAGCTCCTACGAGCAGTACTTC.

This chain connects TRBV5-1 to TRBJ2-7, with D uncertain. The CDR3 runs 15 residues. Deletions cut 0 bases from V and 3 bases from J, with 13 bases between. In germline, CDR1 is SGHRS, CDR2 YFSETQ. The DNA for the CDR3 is TGCGCCAGCAGCTTGGCCGACGGAACGTTCTACGAGCAGTACTTC. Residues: CASSLADGTFYEQYF.

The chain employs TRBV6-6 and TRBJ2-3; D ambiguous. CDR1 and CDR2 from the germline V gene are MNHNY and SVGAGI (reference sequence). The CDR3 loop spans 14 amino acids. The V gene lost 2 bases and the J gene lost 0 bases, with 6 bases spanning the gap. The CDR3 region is CASSYRFSTDTQYF. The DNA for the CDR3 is TGTGCCAGCAGTTACCGGTTTAGCACAGATACGCAGTATTTT.

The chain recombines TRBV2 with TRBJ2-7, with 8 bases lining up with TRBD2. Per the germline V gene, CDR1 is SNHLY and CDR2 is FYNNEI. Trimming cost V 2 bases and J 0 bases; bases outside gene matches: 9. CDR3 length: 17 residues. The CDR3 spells CASSEFSRGESSYEQYF. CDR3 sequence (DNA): TGTGCCAGCAGTGAATTCTCGCGGGGGGAAAGCTCCTACGAGCAGTACTTC. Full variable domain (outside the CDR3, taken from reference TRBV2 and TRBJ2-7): EPEVTQTPSHQVTQMGQEVILRCVPISNHLYFYWYRQILGQKVEFLVSFYNNEISEKSEIFDDQFSVERPDGSNFTLKIRSTKLEDSAMYFCASSEFSRGESSYEQYFGPGTRLTVT.

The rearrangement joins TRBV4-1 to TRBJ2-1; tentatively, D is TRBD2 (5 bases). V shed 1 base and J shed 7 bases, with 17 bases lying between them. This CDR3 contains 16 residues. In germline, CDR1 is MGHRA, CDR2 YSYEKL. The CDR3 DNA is TGCGCCAGCAGCCAAGGTGGCGGGTCGAACGTGAATGAGCAGTTCTTC. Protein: CASSQGGGSNVNEQFF.

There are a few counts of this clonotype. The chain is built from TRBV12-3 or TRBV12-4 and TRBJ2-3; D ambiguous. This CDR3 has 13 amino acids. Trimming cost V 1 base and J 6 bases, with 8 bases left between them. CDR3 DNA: TGTGCCAGCAGTTTAGGGTTGGGGGATACGCAGTATTTT. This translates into CASSLGLGDTQYF.

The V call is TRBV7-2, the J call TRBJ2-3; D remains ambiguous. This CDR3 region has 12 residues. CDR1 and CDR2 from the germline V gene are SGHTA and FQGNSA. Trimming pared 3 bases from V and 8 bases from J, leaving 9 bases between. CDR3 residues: CASSFLMGTQYF. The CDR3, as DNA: TGTGCCAGCAGCTTCCTTATGGGTACGCAGTATTTT.

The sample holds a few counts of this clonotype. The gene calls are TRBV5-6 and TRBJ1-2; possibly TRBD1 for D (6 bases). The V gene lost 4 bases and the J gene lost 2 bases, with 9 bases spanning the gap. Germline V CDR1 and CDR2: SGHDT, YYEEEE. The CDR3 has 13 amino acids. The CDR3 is CASSHDRNYGYTF. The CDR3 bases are TGTGCCAGCAGCCATGACAGGAACTATGGCTACACCTTC. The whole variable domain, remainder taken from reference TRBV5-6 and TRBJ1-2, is DAGVTQSPTHLIKTRGQQVTLRCSPKSGHDTVSWYQQALGQGPQFIFQYYEEEERQRGNFPDRFSGHQFPNYSSELNVNALLLGDSALYLCASSHDRNYGYTFGSGTRLTVV.

CDR3 protein: CAIRGRSNQPQHF. CDR3 in DNA: TGTGCCATCAGGGGGAGGAGCAATCAGCCCCAGCATTTT. V is TRBV10-3 and J is TRBJ1-5, with D unclear. Trimming stripped 6 bases from V and 1 base from J, with 7 bases between. Germline V gives CDR1 ENHRY, CDR2 SYGVKD. The CDR3 totals 13 residues.

The CDR3 region has the DNA TGCAGCGTGCTGGGCTCCCCGGGGGGCTACACCTTC. This sequence encodes CSVLGSPGGYTF. The chain is built from TRBV29-1 and TRBJ1-2; no definite D call. The V and J ends lost 6 bases and 8 bases respectively, with 16 bases between them. The CDR3 extends over 12 amino acids. Germline V CDR1 and CDR2: SQVTM, ANQGSEA.

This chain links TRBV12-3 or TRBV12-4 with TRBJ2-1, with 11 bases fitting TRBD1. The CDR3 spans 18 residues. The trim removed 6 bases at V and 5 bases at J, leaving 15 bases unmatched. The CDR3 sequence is CASSPMVGTGGPHNEQFF. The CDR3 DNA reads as TGTGCCAGCAGCCCTATGGTGGGGACAGGGGGACCCCACAATGAGCAGTTCTTC.

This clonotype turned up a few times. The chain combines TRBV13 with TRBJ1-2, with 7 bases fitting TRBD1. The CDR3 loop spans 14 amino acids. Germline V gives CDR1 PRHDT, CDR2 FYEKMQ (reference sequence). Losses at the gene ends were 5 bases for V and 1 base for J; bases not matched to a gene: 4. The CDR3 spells CASSLDRVNYGYTF. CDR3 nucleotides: TGTGCCAGCAGCCTCGACAGGGTTAACTATGGCTACACCTTC.

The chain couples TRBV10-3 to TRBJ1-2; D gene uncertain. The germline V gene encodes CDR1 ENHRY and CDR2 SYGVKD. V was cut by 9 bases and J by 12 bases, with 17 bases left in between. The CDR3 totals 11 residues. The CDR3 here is CAMGSPLDNTF. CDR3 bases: TGTGCCATGGGGAGCCCCCTAGATAACACCTTC.

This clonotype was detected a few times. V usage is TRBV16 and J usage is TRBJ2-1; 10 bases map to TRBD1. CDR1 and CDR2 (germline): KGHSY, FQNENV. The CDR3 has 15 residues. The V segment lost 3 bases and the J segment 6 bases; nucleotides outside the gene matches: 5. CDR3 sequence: CASSQRQGAGNEQFF. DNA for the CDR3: TGTGCCAGCAGCCAGCGACAGGGGGCCGGCAATGAGCAGTTCTTC.

The CDR3 here is CASSPRTARVYGYTF. As DNA, the CDR3 is TGTGCCAGCAGCCCCCGGACAGCTAGAGTGTATGGCTACACCTTC. The rearrangement links TRBV3-1 to TRBJ1-2, with D possibly TRBD1 on 6 matching bases. V was cut by 4 bases and J by 5 bases, with 17 bases left in between. From germline, CDR1 is LGHDT and CDR2 YNNKEL (reference sequence). CDR3 length: 15 residues.

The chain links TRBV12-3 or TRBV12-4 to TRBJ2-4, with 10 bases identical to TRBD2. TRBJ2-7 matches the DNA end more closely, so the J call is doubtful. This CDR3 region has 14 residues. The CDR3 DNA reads TGTGCCAGCAGCCGGAGCGGGAGGGGGAGCGAGCAGTACTTC. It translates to CASSRSGRGSEQYF.

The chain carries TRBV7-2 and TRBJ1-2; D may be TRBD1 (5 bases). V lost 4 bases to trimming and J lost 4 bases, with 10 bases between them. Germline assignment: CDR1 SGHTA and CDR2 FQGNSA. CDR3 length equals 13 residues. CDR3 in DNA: TGTGCCAGCAGCTCTGGGGCCTTCTATGGCTACACCTTC. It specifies CASSSGAFYGYTF. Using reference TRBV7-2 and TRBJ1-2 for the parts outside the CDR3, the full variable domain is GAGVSQSPSNKVTEKGKDVELRCDPISGHTALYWYRQSLGQGLEFLIYFQGNSAPDKSGLPSDRFSAERTGGSVSTLTIQRTQQEDSAVYLCASSSGAFYGYTFGSGTRLTVV.

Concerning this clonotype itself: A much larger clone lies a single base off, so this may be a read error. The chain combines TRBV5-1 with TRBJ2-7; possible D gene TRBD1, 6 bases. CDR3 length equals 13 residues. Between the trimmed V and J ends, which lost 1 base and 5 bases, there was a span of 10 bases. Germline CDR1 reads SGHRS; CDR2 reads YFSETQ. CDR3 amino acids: CASSLRTVDEQYF. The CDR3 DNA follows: TGCGCCAGCAGCTTGCGGACAGTGGACGAGCAGTACTTC.

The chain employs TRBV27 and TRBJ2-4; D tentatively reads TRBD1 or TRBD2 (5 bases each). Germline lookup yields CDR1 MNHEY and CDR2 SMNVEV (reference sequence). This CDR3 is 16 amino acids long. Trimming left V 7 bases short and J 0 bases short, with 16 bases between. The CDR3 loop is CASTPQGPLAKNIQYF. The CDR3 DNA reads TGTGCCAGCACCCCTCAGGGACCACTAGCCAAAAACATTCAGTACTTC.

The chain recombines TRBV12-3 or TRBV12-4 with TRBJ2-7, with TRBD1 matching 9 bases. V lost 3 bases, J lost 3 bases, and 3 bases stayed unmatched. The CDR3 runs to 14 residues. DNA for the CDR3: TGTGCCAGCAGTTTCTCGACAGGGGGCTACGAGCAGTACTTC. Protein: CASSFSTGGYEQYF.